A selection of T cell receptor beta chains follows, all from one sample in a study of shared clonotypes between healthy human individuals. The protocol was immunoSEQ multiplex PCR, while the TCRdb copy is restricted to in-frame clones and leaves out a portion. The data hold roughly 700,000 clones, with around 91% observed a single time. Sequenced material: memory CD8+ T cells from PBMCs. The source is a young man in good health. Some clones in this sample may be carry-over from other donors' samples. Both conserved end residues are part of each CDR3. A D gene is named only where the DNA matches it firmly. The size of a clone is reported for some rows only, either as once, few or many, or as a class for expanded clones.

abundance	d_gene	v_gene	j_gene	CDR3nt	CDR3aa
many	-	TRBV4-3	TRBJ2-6	TGCGCCAGCAGCCAAGATGGAGTGACTGGGGCCAACGTCCTGACTTTC	CASSQDGVTGANVLTF
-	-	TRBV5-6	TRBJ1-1	TGTGCCAGCAGCTTGGAAGCTTCTGCGTTGACTGAAGCTTTCTTT	CASSLEASALTEAFF
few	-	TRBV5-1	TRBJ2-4	TGCGCCAGCAGCTTGGGACTACCAGGAATTCTAGCCAAAAACATTCAGTACTTC	CASSLGLPGILAKNIQYF
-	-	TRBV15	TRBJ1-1	TGTGCCACCGCGGAGGGGCGACGGTTAAACACTGAAGCTTTCTTT	CATAEGRRLNTEAFF
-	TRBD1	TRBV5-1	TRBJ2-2	TGCGCCAGCAGCTTGGAGGGTAGGGGGCGTAACACCGGGGAGCTGTTTTTT	CASSLEGRGRNTGELFF
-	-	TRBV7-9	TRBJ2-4	TGTGCCAGCAAGGGAACCGGTCTCAAAAACATTCAGTACTTC	CASKGTGLKNIQYF
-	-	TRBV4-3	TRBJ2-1	TGCGCCAGCAGCCAAGAACCCTCTGGACCTGAGCAGTTCTTC	CASSQEPSGPEQFF
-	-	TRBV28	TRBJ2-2	TGTGCCAGCAGTTACAGCCGAGGCCTATCCGGGGAGCTGTTTTTT	CASSYSRGLSGELFF
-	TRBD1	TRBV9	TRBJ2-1	TGTGCCAGCAGCCCCCGGACAGGGGGCAAGAATGAGCAGTTCTTC	CASSPRTGGKNEQFF
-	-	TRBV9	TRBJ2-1	TGTGCCAGCACTCAGGGCCGCGAAGGTAGCTCCTACAATGAGCAGTTCTTC	CASTQGREGSSYNEQFF
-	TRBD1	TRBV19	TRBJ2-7	TGTGCCAGTAGTACACGGACAGGGGGCGCGTCCTACGAGCAGTACTTC	CASSTRTGGASYEQYF
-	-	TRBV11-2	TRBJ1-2	TGTGCCAGCAGCTTAGGGGTCCGGATGGTTGGCTACACCTTC	CASSLGVRMVGYTF
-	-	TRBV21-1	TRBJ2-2	TGTGCCAGCCGTCGAAGGAGACAGCTGAACACCGGGGAGCTGTTTTTT	CASRRRRQLNTGELFF
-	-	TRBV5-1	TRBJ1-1	TGCGCCAGCAGCTCCCAGGGGATGAACACTGAAGCTTTCTTT	CASSSQGMNTEAFF
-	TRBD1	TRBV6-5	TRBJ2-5	TGTGCCAGCAGACGGGACAGGGCAGAGACCCAGTACTTC	CASRRDRAETQYF
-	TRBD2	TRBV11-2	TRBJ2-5	TGTGCCAGCAGCTTAGATATACGAGGGAGGGCCTGGGAGACCCAGTACTTC	CASSLDIRGRAWETQYF
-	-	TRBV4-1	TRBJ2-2	TGCGCCAGCAGCCAAGAAATCGCCGGGGAGCTGTTTTTT	CASSQEIAGELFF
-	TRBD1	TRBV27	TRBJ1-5	TGTGCCAGCAGTTTATGGGGACAGGGCAATCAGCCCCAGCATTTT	CASSLWGQGNQPQHF
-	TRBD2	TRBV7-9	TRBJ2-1	TGTGCCAGCAGCTTAGCGTCCAGCGGGAACCATGACAATGAGCAGTTCTTC	CASSLASSGNHDNEQFF
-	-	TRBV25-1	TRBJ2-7	TGTGCCAGCAGTGAATGGACGGAGAAAGGGTACGAGCAGTACTTC	CASSEWTEKGYEQYF
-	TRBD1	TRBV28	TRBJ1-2	TGTGCCAGCAGTTGGGACAGGCGGGACTACTACACCTTC	CASSWDRRDYYTF
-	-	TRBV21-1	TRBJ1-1	TGTGCCAGCATCGAGGGCACTGAAGCTTTCTTT	CASIEGTEAFF
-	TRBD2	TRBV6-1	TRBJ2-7	TGTGCCAGCAGTGTCGAATTGGGACTAGACAAGGCCGAGCAGTACTTC	CASSVELGLDKAEQYF
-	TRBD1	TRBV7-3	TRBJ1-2	TGTGCCAGCAGCGTAGGACAGGCCCATCGGGGCTACACCTTC	CASSVGQAHRGYTF
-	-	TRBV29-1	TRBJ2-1	TGCAGCGTTGAGGGTTGGAGGGTCAATGAGCAGTTCTTC	CSVEGWRVNEQFF
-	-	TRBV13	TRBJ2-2	TGTGCCAGCAGCTTAAGACTGGCTAGCTCCTGGGGGCTGTTTTTT	CASSLRLASSWGLFF
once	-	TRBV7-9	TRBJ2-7	TGTGCCAGCAGCCCAACGGGGCAGTCCTACGAGCAGTACTTC	CASSPTGQSYEQYF
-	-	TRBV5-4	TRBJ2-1	TGTGCCAGCAGCTTGACAGGGTTTCGCAATGAGCAGTTCTTC	CASSLTGFRNEQFF
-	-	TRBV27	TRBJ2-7	TGTGCCAGCAGCCAGGGGACTCACCACGAGCAGTACTTC	CASSQGTHHEQYF
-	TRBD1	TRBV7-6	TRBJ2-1	TGTGCCAGCAGCGCTCCGGGACAGTCAACCTTGGAGCAGTTCTTC	CASSAPGQSTLEQFF
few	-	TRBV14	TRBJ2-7	TGTGCCAGCAGCCAAGAATGGGGCTACGAGCAGTACTTC	CASSQEWGYEQYF
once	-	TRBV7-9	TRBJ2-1	TGTGCCAGCAGCTCGTATGACAGGAGCTCCTACAATGAGCAGTTCTTC	CASSSYDRSSYNEQFF
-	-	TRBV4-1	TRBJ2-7	TGCGCCAGCAGCCAAGAGGGAGGGGGCGTTTCCTACGAGCAGTACTTC	CASSQEGGGVSYEQYF
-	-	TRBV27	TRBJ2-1	TGTGCCAGCAGTTTAGGGCAGAATGAGCAGTTCTTC	CASSLGQNEQFF
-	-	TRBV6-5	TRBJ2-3	TGTGCCAGCAGTTACTCGCGAAGGGCCGAGACAGATACGCAGTATTTT	CASSYSRRAETDTQYF
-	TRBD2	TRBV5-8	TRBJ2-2	TGTGCCAGCAGCTTGGGGGGGACTAGCGGTTCCGGGGAGCTGTTTTTT	CASSLGGTSGSGELFF
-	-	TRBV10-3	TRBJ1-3	TGTGCCATCAGCGGAGGGAGCTCTGGAAACACCATATATTTT	CAISGGSSGNTIYF
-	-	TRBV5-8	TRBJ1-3	TGTGCCAGCAGCGAACCGGGGTTGGGGAGTGCCAGCTCTGGAAACACCATATATTTT	CASSEPGLGSASSGNTIYF
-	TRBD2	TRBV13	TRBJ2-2	TGTGCCAGCACAATTTTCAGCCTAGCGGACACCGGGGAGCTGTTTTTT	CASTIFSLADTGELFF
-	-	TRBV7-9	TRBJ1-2	TGTGCCAGCAGCTTAGCTGGACCCTGGGGCTACACCTTC	CASSLAGPWGYTF
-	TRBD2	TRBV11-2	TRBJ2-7	TGTGCCAGCAGCCCCCTCATTTGGCTAGCGGGAGTCCACGAGCAGTACTTC	CASSPLIWLAGVHEQYF
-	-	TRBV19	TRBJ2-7	TGTGCCAGTAGTTTAAACCCTCTTACCCCCTACGAGCAGTACTTC	CASSLNPLTPYEQYF
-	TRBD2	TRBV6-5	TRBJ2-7	TGTGCCAGCAGCAACTCAGCGGGAGGTTCCTACGAGCAGTACTTC	CASSNSAGGSYEQYF
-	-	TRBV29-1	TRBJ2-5	TGCAGCGTTGTTCCAGTAGGGACTCCGATGGGAGAGACCCAGTACTTC	CSVVPVGTPMGETQYF
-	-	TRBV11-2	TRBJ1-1	TGTGCCAGCAGCCCGATTCTTGGGGAGAACACTGAAGCTTTCTTT	CASSPILGENTEAFF
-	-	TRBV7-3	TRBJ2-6	TGTGCCAGCAGCTTTGCGGGTGGGGGTTTTGGGGCCAACGTCCTGACTTTC	CASSFAGGGFGANVLTF